These T cell receptor beta chains were read from a single sample in a study of patients and donors after allogeneic stem cell transplantation. Using its own MiXCR run on the RT-PCR reads, TCRdb lists one record per CDR3 protein. The data contain more than 850,000 distinct CDR3 sequences, roughly 18% of them seen just once; the ten biggest clones take up approximately 5.9%. Sequenced input: blood, either unsorted or a sorted T cell fraction (not recorded which). The receptors derive from a human donor who was either an allogeneic HSCT recipient or a stem cell or donor lymphocyte infusion donor (not recorded which). It is not recorded whose cells these are; they may come from a transplant donor. The CDR3 runs from the conserved cysteine through the conserved F or W. The order of the fields is V gene, D gene, clone size, J gene, CDR3 DNA, CDR3 protein. D genes are given only for firm matches. Clone sizes are given selectively: once, few, many, or a class where the clone is expanded.

TRBV7-3,-,few,TRBJ2-3,TGTGCCAGCAGCTTATATGGGACACAGAACACAGATACGCAGTATTTT,CASSLYGTQNTDTQYF
TRBV20-1,-,few,TRBJ2-1,TGCAGTGCCGGAAGGGCCTACAATGAGCAGTTCTTC,CSAGRAYNEQFF
TRBV29-1,TRBD1,few,TRBJ2-7,TGCAGCGTCGACTGGGGACAGCTGATGCGCGAGCAGTACTTC,CSVDWGQLMREQYF
TRBV24-1,-,-,TRBJ1-5,TGTGCCACCAGTGCCCAGCACAATCAGCCCCAGCATTTT,CATSAQHNQPQHF
TRBV4-2,TRBD2,many,TRBJ2-2,TGTGCCAGCAGCCAAGGACTAGCGGTGAACACCGGGGAGCTGTTTTTT,CASSQGLAVNTGELFF
TRBV30,TRBD2,-,TRBJ2-7,TGTGCCGGATCGACTAGCGGCGAGCAGTACTTC,CAGSTSGEQYF
TRBV12-5,-,-,TRBJ2-5,TGTGCTAGTGGTTTGGTAGGTCCAGGGAGGAGAGAGACCCAGTACTTC,CASGLVGPGRRETQYF
TRBV6-5,TRBD1,-,TRBJ2-1,TGTGCCAGCAGTTACGGAGGGACAGGGGTATACAATGAGCAGTTCTTC,CASSYGGTGVYNEQFF
TRBV30,-,few,TRBJ2-5,TGTGCCTGGAGTGCGACAGTCAGCCAAGAGACCCAGTACTTC,CAWSATVSQETQYF
TRBV29-1,-,-,TRBJ2-7,TGCAGCGGTGGGACCGTCCACGAGCAGTACTTC,CSGGTVHEQYF
TRBV27,-,-,TRBJ2-7,TGTGCCAGCGCCAAAGGCGCGTCGACCTACGAGCAGTACTTC,CASAKGASTYEQYF
TRBV3-1,-,-,TRBJ1-6,TGTGCCAGCAGCCTAAGTCGCGTTCTCAGCTCCTATAATTCACCCCTCCACTTT,CASSLSRVLSSYNSPLHF
TRBV3-1,TRBD1,-,TRBJ1-1,TGTGCCAGCAGCCCCAGGACAGGGCGGACGAACACTGAAGCTTTCTTT,CASSPRTGRTNTEAFF
TRBV4-3,TRBD2,once,TRBJ2-7,TGCGCCAGCAGCCAAGGAGCCCTGGGGGAGGGGACCTACGAGCAGTACTTC,CASSQGALGEGTYEQYF
TRBV5-1,TRBD2,few,TRBJ2-1,TGCGCCAGCAGCTTCAGGACTAGCGGGGGCGGCTATGAGCAGTTCTTC,CASSFRTSGGGYEQFF
TRBV24-1,-,few,TRBJ1-5,TGTGCCACCAGTGGGGGCGAAGGGCAAATAGGCAATCAGCCCCAGCATTTT,CATSGGEGQIGNQPQHF
TRBV5-6,-,-,TRBJ1-3,TGTGCCAGCAGCTTGTATCAATGGAACACCATATATTTT,CASSLYQWNTIYF
TRBV18,-,few,TRBJ1-5,TGTGCCAGCTCACCAGGCAGAAGTGGCAATCAGCCCCAGCATTTT,CASSPGRSGNQPQHF
TRBV4-2,TRBD1,-,TRBJ1-4,TGTGCCAGCAGCCAAGGAGGTGGGACAGGGGGCGAAATAGATGAAAAACTGTTTTTT,CASSQGGGTGGEIDEKLFF
TRBV5-1,-,many,TRBJ2-5,TGTGCCAGCAGCTTGGGACCGACGCAAGAGACCCAGTACTTC,CASSLGPTQETQYF
TRBV11-2,-,-,TRBJ2-1,TGTGCCAGCAGCTTACCGATTAATGAGCAGTTCTTC,CASSLPINEQFF
TRBV5-1,-,-,TRBJ2-5,TGCGCCAGCAGCTTGGGCAGGGGCACTGGAGAGACCCAGTACTTC,CASSLGRGTGETQYF
TRBV10-3,-,few,TRBJ1-1,TGTGCCATCAGTACAGCAGGGTACACTGAAGCTTTCTTT,CAISTAGYTEAFF
TRBV6-6,-,-,TRBJ2-1,TGTGCCAGCAGTTACAAGCAAAATGAGCAGTTCTTC,CASSYKQNEQFF
TRBV2,-,few,TRBJ1-2,TGTGCCAGCAGCGGGGGGGTCGGGTTTGGCTACACCTTC,CASSGGVGFGYTF
TRBV20-1,-,-,TRBJ1-4,TGCAGTGCAACCCCTGGGCACGCAACTAATGAAAAACTGTTTTTT,CSATPGHATNEKLFF
TRBV4-3,-,-,TRBJ2-6,TGCGCCAGCAGCCAAACTCCCCCCGGGGCCAACGTCCTGACTTTC,CASSQTPPGANVLTF
TRBV28,-,-,TRBJ2-5,TGTGCCAGTGGAGAGAGGGGACTGTATCAAGAGACCCAGTACTTC,CASGERGLYQETQYF
TRBV12-3/TRBV12-4,-,many,TRBJ1-6,TGTGCCAGCAGTTCGGACAGTCCAAATTCACCCCTCCACTTT,CASSSDSPNSPLHF
TRBV20-1,TRBD2,-,TRBJ2-2,TGCAGTGCTAGAATAGCGGGAGGGAACACCGGGGAGCTGTTTTTT,CSARIAGGNTGELFF
TRBV5-1,TRBD1,-,TRBJ1-2,TGCGCCAGCAGCTTGAGGTGGACAGGGGTACACAAACTAGATGGCTACACCTTC,CASSLRWTGVHKLDGYTF
TRBV24-1,TRBD2,-,TRBJ2-3,TGTGCCACCAGCTCCGGAGCGGGGAGCACAGATACGCAGTATTTT,CATSSGAGSTDTQYF
TRBV5-1,TRBD2,few,TRBJ2-3,TGCGCCAGCAGCATGGGAGGAGCGGGAGGTAGCACAGATACGCAGTATTTT,CASSMGGAGGSTDTQYF
TRBV5-1,-,-,TRBJ1-3,TGCGCCAGCAGCTTGGCCGGGCAACCCGACTCTGGAAACACCATATATTTT,CASSLAGQPDSGNTIYF
TRBV5-6,TRBD1,few,TRBJ1-6,TGTGCCAGCAGCTTGCCACAGGGGGCGAATAGTTCACCCCTCCACTTT,CASSLPQGANSSPLHF
TRBV4-3,-,-,TRBJ2-3,TGCGCCAGCAGCCAAGGCCAAGGCGGGGCAGATACGCAGTATTTT,CASSQGQGGADTQYF
TRBV14,-,once,TRBJ2-3,TGTGCCAGCACGCGGGATTTCTTAGACACGCAGTATTTT,CASTRDFLDTQYF
TRBV11-3,-,few,TRBJ2-7,TGTGCCAGCACCTCCCGGGCAGGGATCTACGAGCAGTACTTC,CASTSRAGIYEQYF
TRBV29-1,-,few,TRBJ1-1,TGCAGCGTTGAAGTTTATATGAACACTGAAGCTTTCTTT,CSVEVYMNTEAFF
TRBV6-5,TRBD1,many,TRBJ2-2,TGTGCCAGCACACAGGGGACCGGGGAGCTGTTTTTT,CASTQGTGELFF
TRBV12-3/TRBV12-4,TRBD2,-,TRBJ2-3,TGTGCCAGCAGTCTTATTAGCGGGAGGCCAGATACGCAGTATTTT,CASSLISGRPDTQYF
TRBV28,TRBD2,few,TRBJ2-3,TGTGCCAGCAGGCCCGGGACTAGCGGCCACAACTATTTT,CASRPGTSGHNYF
TRBV29-1,TRBD2,-,TRBJ2-5,TGCAGCGTTGTGCTCGGACTAGCAAGTGAGACCCAGTACTTC,CSVVLGLASETQYF